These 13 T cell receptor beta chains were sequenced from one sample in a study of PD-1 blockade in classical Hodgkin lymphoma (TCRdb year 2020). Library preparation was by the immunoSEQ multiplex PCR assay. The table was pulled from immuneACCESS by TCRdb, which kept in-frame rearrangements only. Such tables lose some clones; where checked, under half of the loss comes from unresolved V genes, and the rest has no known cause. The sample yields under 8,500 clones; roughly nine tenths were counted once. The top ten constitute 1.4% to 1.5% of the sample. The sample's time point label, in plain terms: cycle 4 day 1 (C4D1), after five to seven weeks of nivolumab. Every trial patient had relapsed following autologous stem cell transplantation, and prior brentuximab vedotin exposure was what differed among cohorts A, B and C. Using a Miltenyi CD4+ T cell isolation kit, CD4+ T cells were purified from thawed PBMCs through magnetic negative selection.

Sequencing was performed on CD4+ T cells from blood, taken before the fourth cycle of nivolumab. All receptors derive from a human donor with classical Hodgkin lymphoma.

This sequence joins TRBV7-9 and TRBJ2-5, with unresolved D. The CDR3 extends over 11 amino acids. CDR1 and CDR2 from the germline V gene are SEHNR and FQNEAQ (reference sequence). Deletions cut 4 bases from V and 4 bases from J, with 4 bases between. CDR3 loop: CASSSTETQYF. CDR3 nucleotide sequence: TGTGCCAGCAGCTCCACAGAGACCCAGTACTTC.

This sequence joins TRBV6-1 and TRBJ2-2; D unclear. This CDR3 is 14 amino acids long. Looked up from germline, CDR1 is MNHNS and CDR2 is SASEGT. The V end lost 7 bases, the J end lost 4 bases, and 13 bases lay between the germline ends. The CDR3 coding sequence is TGTGCCAGCACGTCCCTACTGGGCACCGGGGAGCTGTTTTTT. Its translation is CASTSLLGTGELFF.

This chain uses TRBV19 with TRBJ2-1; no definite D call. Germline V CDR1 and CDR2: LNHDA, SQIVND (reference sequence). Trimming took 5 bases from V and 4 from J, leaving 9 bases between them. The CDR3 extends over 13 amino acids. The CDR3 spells CASSLTMYNEQFF. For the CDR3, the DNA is TGTGCCAGTAGTTTGACAATGTACAATGAGCAGTTCTTC.

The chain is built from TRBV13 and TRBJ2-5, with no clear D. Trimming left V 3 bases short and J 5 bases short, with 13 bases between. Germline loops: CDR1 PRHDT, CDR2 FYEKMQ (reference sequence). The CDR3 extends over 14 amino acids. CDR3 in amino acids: CASSFGDLRETQYF. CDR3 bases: TGTGCCAGCAGCTTTGGAGACCTGCGGGAGACCCAGTACTTC.

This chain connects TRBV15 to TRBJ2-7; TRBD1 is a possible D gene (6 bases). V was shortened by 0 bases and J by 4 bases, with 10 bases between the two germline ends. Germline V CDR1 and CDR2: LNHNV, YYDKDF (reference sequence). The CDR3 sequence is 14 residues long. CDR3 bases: TGTGCCACCAGCAGAGATCAGGGGCAGTACGAGCAGTACTTC. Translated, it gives CATSRDQGQYEQYF.

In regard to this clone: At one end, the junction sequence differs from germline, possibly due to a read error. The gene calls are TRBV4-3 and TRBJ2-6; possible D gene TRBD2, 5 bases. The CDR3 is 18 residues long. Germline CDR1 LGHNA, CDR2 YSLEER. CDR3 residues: CDSSTRADVTKSGQRPDF. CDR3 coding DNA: TGCGACAGCAGCACGCGGGCAGACGTCACAAAGTCGGGCCAACGTCCTGACTTC.

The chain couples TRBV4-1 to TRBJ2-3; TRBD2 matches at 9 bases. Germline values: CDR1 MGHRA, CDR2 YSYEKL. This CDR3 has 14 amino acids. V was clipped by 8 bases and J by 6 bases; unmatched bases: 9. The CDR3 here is CASCRLAGLDTQYF. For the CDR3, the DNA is TGCGCCAGCTGCCGGCTAGCGGGGCTGGATACGCAGTATTTT.

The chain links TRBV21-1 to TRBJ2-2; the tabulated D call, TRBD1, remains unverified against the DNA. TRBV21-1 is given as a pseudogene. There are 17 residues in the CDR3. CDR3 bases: TGTGCCAGCAGCCTAACCCGGGACAGGGGACCCCCAGAGGAGCTGTTTTTT. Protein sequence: CASSLTRDRGPPEELFF.

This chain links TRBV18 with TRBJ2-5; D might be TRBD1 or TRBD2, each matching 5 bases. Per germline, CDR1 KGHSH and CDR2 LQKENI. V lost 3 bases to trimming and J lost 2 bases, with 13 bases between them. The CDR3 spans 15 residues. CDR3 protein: CASSPGTVRQETQYF. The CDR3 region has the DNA TGTGCCAGCTCACCCGGGACCGTCAGACAAGAGACCCAGTACTTC.

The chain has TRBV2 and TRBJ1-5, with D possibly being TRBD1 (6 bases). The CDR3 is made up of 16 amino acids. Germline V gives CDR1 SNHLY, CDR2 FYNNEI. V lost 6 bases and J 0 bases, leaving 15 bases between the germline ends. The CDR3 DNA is TGTGCCAGCAGATCCCCCCAGGGGTATAGCAATCAGCCCCAGCATTTT. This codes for CASRSPQGYSNQPQHF.

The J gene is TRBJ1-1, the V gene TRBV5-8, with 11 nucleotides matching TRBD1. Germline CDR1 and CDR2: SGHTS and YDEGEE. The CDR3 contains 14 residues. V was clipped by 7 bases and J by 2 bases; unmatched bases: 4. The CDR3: CASRTGGINTEAFF. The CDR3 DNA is TGTGCCAGCCGGACAGGGGGCATCAACACTGAAGCTTTCTTT.

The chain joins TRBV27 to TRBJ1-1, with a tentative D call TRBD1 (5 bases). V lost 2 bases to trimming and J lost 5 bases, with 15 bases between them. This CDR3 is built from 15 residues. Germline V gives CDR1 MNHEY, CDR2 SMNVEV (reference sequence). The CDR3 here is CASSLTVRGDTEAFF. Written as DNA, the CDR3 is TGTGCCAGCAGTTTAACGGTTAGGGGTGATACTGAAGCTTTCTTT.

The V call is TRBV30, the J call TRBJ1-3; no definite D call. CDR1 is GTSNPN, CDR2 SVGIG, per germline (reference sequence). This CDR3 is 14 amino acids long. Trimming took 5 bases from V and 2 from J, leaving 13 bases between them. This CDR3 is CAWERVGTGNTIYF. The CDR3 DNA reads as TGTGCCTGGGAGAGAGTTGGGACTGGAAACACCATATATTTT.